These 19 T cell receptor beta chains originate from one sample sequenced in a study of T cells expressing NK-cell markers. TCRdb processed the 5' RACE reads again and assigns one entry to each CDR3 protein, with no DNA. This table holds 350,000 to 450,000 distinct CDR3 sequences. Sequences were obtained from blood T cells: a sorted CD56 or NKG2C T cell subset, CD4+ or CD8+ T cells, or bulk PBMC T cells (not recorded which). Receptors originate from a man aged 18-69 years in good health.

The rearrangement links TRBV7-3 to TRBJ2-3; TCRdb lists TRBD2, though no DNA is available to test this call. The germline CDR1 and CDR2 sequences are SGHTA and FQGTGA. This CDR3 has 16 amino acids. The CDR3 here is CASSPRTSSIPDTQYF.

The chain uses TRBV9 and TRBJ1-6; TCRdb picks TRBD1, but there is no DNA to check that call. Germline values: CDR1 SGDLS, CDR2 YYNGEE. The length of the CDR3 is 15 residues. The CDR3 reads CASSETGTHNSPLHF.

The CDR3 loop is CSVAGGYEQYF. The rearrangement links TRBV20-1 to TRBJ2-7; there is no DNA to check the TCRdb D call of TRBD1. This CDR3 comprises 11 residues. CDR1 and CDR2 from the germline V gene are DFQATT and SNEGSKA (reference sequence).

The CDR3 reads CASNRDPVAGELFF. The rearrangement uses TRBV5-1 and TRBJ2-2; TCRdb lists TRBD1, though no DNA is available to test this call. CDR3 length: 14 residues. The germline V gene encodes CDR1 SGHRS and CDR2 YFSETQ.

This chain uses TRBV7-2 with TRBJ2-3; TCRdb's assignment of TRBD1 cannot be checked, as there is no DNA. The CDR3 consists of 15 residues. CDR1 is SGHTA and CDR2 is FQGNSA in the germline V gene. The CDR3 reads CASTRGGGGEDTQYF.

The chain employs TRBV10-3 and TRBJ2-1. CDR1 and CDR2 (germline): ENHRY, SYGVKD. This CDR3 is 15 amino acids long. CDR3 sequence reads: CAISESTRVYNEQFF.

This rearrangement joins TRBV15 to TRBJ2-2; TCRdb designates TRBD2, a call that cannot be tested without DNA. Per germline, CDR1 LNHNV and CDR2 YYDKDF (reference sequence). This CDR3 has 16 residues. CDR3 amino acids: CATSRGGASNTGELFF.

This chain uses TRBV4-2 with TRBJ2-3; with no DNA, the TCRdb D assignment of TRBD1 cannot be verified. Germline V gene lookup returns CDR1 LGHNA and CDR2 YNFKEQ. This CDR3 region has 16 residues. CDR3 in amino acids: CASSQVNRGQKDTQYF.

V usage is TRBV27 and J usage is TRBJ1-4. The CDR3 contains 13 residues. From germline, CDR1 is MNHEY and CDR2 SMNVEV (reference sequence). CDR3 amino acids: CASRVHGGEKLFF.

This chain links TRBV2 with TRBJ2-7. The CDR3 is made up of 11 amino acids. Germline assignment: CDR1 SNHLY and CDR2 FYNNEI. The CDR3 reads CASSYHYEQYF.

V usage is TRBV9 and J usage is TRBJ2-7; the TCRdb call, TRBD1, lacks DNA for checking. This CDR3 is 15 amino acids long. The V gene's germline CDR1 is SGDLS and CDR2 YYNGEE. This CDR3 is CASSVAPGGAYEQYF.

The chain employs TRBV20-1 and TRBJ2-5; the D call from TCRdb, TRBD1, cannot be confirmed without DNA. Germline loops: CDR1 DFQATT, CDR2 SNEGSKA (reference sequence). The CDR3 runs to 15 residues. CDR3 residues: CSANAQGAPQETQYF.

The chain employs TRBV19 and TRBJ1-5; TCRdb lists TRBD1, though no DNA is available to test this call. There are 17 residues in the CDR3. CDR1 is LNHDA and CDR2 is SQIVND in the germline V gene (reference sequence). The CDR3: CASSKLTGGEINQPQHF.

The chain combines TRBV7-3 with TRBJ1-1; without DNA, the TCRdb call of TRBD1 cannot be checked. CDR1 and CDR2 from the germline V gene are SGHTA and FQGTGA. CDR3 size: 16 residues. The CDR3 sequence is CASSPESGTGHTEAFF.

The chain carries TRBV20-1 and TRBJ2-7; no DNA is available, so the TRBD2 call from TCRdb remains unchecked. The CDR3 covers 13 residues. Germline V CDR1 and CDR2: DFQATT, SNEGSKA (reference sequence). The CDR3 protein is CSALRDGIYEQYF.

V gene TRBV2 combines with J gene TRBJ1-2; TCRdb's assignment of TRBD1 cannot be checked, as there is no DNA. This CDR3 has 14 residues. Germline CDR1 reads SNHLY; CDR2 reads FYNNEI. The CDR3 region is CASSWDREKYGYTF.

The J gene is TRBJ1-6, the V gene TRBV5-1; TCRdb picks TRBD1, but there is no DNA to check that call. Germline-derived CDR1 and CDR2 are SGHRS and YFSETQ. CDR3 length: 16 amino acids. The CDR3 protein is CASSLTGQGTASPLHF.

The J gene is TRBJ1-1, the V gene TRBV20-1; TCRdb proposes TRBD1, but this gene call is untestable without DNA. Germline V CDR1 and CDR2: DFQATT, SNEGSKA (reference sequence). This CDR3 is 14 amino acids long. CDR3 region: CSASTLSHGTEAFF.

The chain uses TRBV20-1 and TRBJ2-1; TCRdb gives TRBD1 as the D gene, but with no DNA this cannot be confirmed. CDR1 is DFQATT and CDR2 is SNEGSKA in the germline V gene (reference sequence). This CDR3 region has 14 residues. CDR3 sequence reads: CSATRDRGLNEQFF.